These T cell receptor beta chains were read from a single sample in a study of response to subunit inactivated influenza vaccine. From the RT-PCR reads, TCRdb called clonotypes with MiXCR, one entry per CDR3 protein. Among 500,000 to 600,000 distinct CDR3 sequences listed, 10% to 15% were seen once. This sample comprised PBMCs from blood, obtained 40 to 50 days after vaccination. These receptors all stem from a man aged 50 to 59 who received an inactivated influenza vaccine. The CDR3 runs from the conserved cysteine through the conserved F or W. Fields, in order: V gene, clone size, D gene, J gene, CDR3 DNA, CDR3 protein. The D gene is left open where the match is weak. For some rows the clone size is stated as once, few or many, or as a class when expanded; others skip it.

v_call: TRBV2
clone_size: few
d_call: TRBD1
j_call: TRBJ1-2
cdr3_nt: TGTGCCAGCAGTGAAAAGAGACAGGGGATGGGCTACACCTTC
cdr3_aa: CASSEKRQGMGYTF

v_call: TRBV19
clone_size: many
d_call: NA
j_call: TRBJ1-2
cdr3_nt: TGTGCCAGTTCGGGGGGCCAGGCATTATATGGCTACACCTTC
cdr3_aa: CASSGGQALYGYTF

v_call: TRBV15
clone_size: NA
d_call: TRBD2
j_call: TRBJ2-3
cdr3_nt: TGTGCCACCAGCAGAGATCTGGGCGGGGGGGCAGATACGCAGTATTTT
cdr3_aa: CATSRDLGGGADTQYF

v_call: TRBV6-5
clone_size: NA
d_call: TRBD1
j_call: TRBJ1-2
cdr3_nt: TGTGCCAGCAGCTACGACAGGGCTCGCGGCTACACCTTC
cdr3_aa: CASSYDRARGYTF

v_call: TRBV4-3
clone_size: NA
d_call: NA
j_call: TRBJ2-1
cdr3_nt: TGCGCCAGCAGCCTCCCGGTCGACGGTCGCAATGAGCAGTTCTTC
cdr3_aa: CASSLPVDGRNEQFF

v_call: TRBV7-2
clone_size: few
d_call: NA
j_call: TRBJ2-6
cdr3_nt: TGTGCCAGCAGCTTAGCTACGTCCCGCTCTGGGGCCAACGTCCTGACTTTC
cdr3_aa: CASSLATSRSGANVLTF

v_call: TRBV7-6
clone_size: many
d_call: NA
j_call: TRBJ2-7
cdr3_nt: TGTGCCAGCAGCCCAGGGAATGGTCCTTACGAGCAGTACTTC
cdr3_aa: CASSPGNGPYEQYF

v_call: TRBV24-1
clone_size: NA
d_call: TRBD1
j_call: TRBJ2-3
cdr3_nt: TGTGCCACCAGTGATCGGGACAGATACACAGATACGCAGTATTTT
cdr3_aa: CATSDRDRYTDTQYF

v_call: TRBV20-1
clone_size: NA
d_call: NA
j_call: TRBJ2-5
cdr3_nt: TGCAGTGCCCCCTTTAGTGGGTTGGAGACCCAGTACTTC
cdr3_aa: CSAPFSGLETQYF

v_call: TRBV20-1
clone_size: many
d_call: TRBD1
j_call: TRBJ2-3
cdr3_nt: TGCAGTGCTACAAGAGACAGGGTGTTTGCAGATACGCAGTATTTT
cdr3_aa: CSATRDRVFADTQYF

v_call: TRBV6-5
clone_size: NA
d_call: TRBD2
j_call: TRBJ2-7
cdr3_nt: TGTGCCAGCAGTTACCAGCGGGGGAGCCCCTACGAGCAGTACTTC
cdr3_aa: CASSYQRGSPYEQYF

v_call: TRBV20-1
clone_size: few
d_call: NA
j_call: TRBJ1-4
cdr3_nt: TGCAGTGCTAGAGATCCAATGAAAGATGAAAAACTGTTTTTT
cdr3_aa: CSARDPMKDEKLFF

v_call: TRBV7-2
clone_size: many
d_call: NA
j_call: TRBJ2-5
cdr3_nt: TGTGCCAGCAGCTTAAATTTTCGAGAGACCCAGTACTTC
cdr3_aa: CASSLNFRETQYF

v_call: TRBV7-2
clone_size: many
d_call: NA
j_call: TRBJ2-7
cdr3_nt: TGTGCCAGCAGCCTGGGGCTAGCTGGCGAGCAGTACTTC
cdr3_aa: CASSLGLAGEQYF

v_call: TRBV23-1
clone_size: NA
d_call: NA
j_call: TRBJ2-5
cdr3_nt: TGCGCCAGCAGTCAACCGGAAGGCGGGGAGACCCAGTACTTC
cdr3_aa: CASSQPEGGETQYF

v_call: TRBV20-1
clone_size: few
d_call: NA
j_call: TRBJ1-1
cdr3_nt: TGCAGTGCTAGCGACGCACAACCCCACCGACAAGCTTTCTTT
cdr3_aa: CSASDAQPHRQAFF

v_call: TRBV5-6
clone_size: NA
d_call: TRBD1
j_call: TRBJ1-6
cdr3_nt: TGTGCCAGCAGCTTGTCCGCGACAGGGAGCTCACCCCTCCACTTT
cdr3_aa: CASSLSATGSSPLHF

v_call: TRBV5-1
clone_size: few
d_call: NA
j_call: TRBJ1-1
cdr3_nt: TGCGCCAGCAGCTTGATGCAGCTCATGAACACTGAAGCTTTCTTT
cdr3_aa: CASSLMQLMNTEAFF

v_call: TRBV29-1
clone_size: many
d_call: TRBD2
j_call: TRBJ2-1
cdr3_nt: TGCAGCGCTCTTGGTAGCGGGAGGGCACACAATGAGCAGTTCTTC
cdr3_aa: CSALGSGRAHNEQFF

v_call: TRBV20-1
clone_size: few
d_call: NA
j_call: TRBJ1-5
cdr3_nt: TGCAGTGCTAGAGATACTGCCCGAGGAAATCAGCCCCAGCATTTT
cdr3_aa: CSARDTARGNQPQHF

v_call: TRBV12-3/TRBV12-4
clone_size: few
d_call: NA
j_call: TRBJ1-1
cdr3_nt: TGTGCCAGCAGTTTTCACGGGGGGCACGCTGAAGCTTTCTTT
cdr3_aa: CASSFHGGHAEAFF

v_call: TRBV29-1
clone_size: few
d_call: NA
j_call: TRBJ1-5
cdr3_nt: TGCAGCGTTACCTACAGGGATGACCAGCCCCAGCATTTT
cdr3_aa: CSVTYRDDQPQHF

v_call: TRBV29-1
clone_size: few
d_call: TRBD2
j_call: TRBJ2-3
cdr3_nt: TGCAGCGTCGGGGGGGCCGGCACAGATACGCAGTATTTT
cdr3_aa: CSVGGAGTDTQYF

v_call: TRBV7-9
clone_size: many
d_call: NA
j_call: TRBJ2-5
cdr3_nt: TGTGCCAGCACCTTAGGATCGAAAATAGGAGGAGAGACCCAGTACTTC
cdr3_aa: CASTLGSKIGGETQYF

v_call: TRBV5-1
clone_size: few
d_call: NA
j_call: TRBJ1-5
cdr3_nt: TGCGCCAGCAGCGCACAGGGTATCACTCAGCCCCAGCATTTT
cdr3_aa: CASSAQGITQPQHF

v_call: TRBV15
clone_size: few
d_call: NA
j_call: TRBJ1-2
cdr3_nt: TGTGCCACCAGCAGAGACAGCGCGTATGGCTACACCTTC
cdr3_aa: CATSRDSAYGYTF

v_call: TRBV9
clone_size: NA
d_call: TRBD2
j_call: TRBJ2-1
cdr3_nt: TGTGCCAGCAGCCCCCCCGGACTAGCGGGCAATGAGCAGTTCTTC
cdr3_aa: CASSPPGLAGNEQFF

v_call: TRBV28
clone_size: many
d_call: TRBD2
j_call: TRBJ2-5
cdr3_nt: TGTGCCAGCAGTTTTCTAGCGGGGAGGGAGACCCAGTACTTC
cdr3_aa: CASSFLAGRETQYF

v_call: TRBV20-1
clone_size: few
d_call: NA
j_call: TRBJ2-7
cdr3_nt: TGCAGTGCTAGAGACGGCGAGCGCGGATCCTACGAGCAGTACTTC
cdr3_aa: CSARDGERGSYEQYF

v_call: TRBV4-1
clone_size: few
d_call: NA
j_call: TRBJ2-3
cdr3_nt: TGCGCCAGCAGCCAAGCCCGAACTGTTATGGCAGATACGCAGTATTTT
cdr3_aa: CASSQARTVMADTQYF

v_call: TRBV6-2/TRBV6-3
clone_size: NA
d_call: NA
j_call: TRBJ2-2
cdr3_nt: TGTGCCAGCAAAATACGACAGGCTAACACCGGGGAGCTGTTTTTT
cdr3_aa: CASKIRQANTGELFF

v_call: TRBV7-2
clone_size: few
d_call: TRBD2
j_call: TRBJ2-7
cdr3_nt: TGTGCCAGCAGCGTAAGCGGGGGGGCAGGTTACGAGCAGTACTTC
cdr3_aa: CASSVSGGAGYEQYF

v_call: TRBV12-3/TRBV12-4
clone_size: NA
d_call: TRBD2
j_call: TRBJ2-5
cdr3_nt: TGTGCCAGCAGTTTAGCTGGACTAGGTCGAGTGACCCAGTACTTC
cdr3_aa: CASSLAGLGRVTQYF

v_call: TRBV11-1
clone_size: few
d_call: TRBD1
j_call: TRBJ1-3
cdr3_nt: TGTGCCAGCAGCCCCCCAAGGGACAGGGGGCGCTTTCCTGGAAACACCATATATTTT
cdr3_aa: CASSPPRDRGRFPGNTIYF

v_call: TRBV12-3/TRBV12-4
clone_size: NA
d_call: NA
j_call: TRBJ2-1
cdr3_nt: TGTGCCAGCAGTTTTCCGACTATCTCCTACAATGAGCAGTTCTTC
cdr3_aa: CASSFPTISYNEQFF